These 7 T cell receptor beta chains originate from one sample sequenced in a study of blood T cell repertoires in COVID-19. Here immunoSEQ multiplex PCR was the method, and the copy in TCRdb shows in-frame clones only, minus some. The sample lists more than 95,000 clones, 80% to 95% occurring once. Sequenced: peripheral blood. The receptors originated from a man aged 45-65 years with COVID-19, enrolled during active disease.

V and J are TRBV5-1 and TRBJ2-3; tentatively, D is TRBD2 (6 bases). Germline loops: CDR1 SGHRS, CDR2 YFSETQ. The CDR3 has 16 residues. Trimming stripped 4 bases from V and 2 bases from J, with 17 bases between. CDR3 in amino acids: CASSISGTGDTDTQYF. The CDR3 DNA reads TGCGCCAGCAGCATATCCGGGACTGGGGACACAGATACGCAGTATTTT.

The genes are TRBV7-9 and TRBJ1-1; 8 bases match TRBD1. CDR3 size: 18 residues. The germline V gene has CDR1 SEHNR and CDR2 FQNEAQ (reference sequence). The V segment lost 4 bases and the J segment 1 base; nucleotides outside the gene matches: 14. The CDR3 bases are TGTGCCAGCAGCTGGTGGACAGGGTGGGGGCCGGGGAACACTGAAGCTTTCTTT. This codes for CASSWWTGWGPGNTEAFF.

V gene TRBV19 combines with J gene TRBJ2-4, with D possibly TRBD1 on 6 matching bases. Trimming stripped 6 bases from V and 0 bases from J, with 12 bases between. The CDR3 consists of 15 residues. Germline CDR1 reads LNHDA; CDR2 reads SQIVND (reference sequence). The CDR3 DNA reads TGTGCCAGTAGATCAGGGGCATTAGCCAAAAACATTCAGTACTTC. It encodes CASRSGALAKNIQYF.

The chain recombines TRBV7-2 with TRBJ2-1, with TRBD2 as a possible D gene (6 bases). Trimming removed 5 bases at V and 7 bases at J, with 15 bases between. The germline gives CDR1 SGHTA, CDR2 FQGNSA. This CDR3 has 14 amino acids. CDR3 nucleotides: TGTGCCAGCAGCCCCGGGACTTCTTCAAATGAGCAGTTCTTC. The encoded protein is CASSPGTSSNEQFF.

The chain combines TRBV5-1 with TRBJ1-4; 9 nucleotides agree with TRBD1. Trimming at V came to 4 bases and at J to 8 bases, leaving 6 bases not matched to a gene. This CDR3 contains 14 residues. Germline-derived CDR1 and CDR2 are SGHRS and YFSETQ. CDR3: CASSPGQGSEKLFF. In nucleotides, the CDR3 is TGCGCCAGCAGCCCGGGACAGGGAAGCGAAAAACTGTTTTTT.

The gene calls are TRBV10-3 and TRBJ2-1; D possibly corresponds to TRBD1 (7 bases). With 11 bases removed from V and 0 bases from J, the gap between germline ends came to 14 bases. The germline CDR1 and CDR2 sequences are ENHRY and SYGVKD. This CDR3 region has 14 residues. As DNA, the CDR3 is TGTGCCGCCAGGGGGGCGAGCTCCTACAATGAGCAGTTCTTC. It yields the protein CAARGASSYNEQFF.

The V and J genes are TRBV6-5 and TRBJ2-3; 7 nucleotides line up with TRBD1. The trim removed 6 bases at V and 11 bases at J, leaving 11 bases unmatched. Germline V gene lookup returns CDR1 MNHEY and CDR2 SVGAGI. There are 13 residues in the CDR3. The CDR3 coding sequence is TGTGCCAGCAGAACCCTGGGACAGATCGGGCAGTATTTT. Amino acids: CASRTLGQIGQYF.